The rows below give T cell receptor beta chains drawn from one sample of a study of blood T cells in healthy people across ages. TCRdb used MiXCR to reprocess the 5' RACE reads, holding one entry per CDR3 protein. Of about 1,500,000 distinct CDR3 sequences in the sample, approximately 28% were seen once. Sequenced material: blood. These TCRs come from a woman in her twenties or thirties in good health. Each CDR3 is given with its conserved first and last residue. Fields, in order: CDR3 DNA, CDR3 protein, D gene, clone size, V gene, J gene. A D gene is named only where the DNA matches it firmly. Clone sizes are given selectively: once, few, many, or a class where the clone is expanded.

CDR3 DNA: TGTGCCAGCAGGTTACGTCTAGCGGGAGATGCCAATGAGCAGTTCTTC
CDR3 protein: CASRLRLAGDANEQFF
D gene: TRBD2
clone size: -
V gene: TRBV6-5
J gene: TRBJ2-1

CDR3 DNA: TGTGCCAGCAGCTTAATTCTAGCGGAGAACAATGAGCAGTACTTC
CDR3 protein: CASSLILAENNEQYF
D gene: TRBD2
clone size: -
V gene: TRBV7-9
J gene: TRBJ2-5

CDR3 DNA: TGTGCCAGCTCACCCCGACAGACTAGCAATCAGCCCCAGCATTTT
CDR3 protein: CASSPRQTSNQPQHF
D gene: -
clone size: -
V gene: TRBV18
J gene: TRBJ1-5

CDR3 DNA: TGTGCCAGCAGTCCGCTAACAGGGTCCTATGGCTACACCTTC
CDR3 protein: CASSPLTGSYGYTF
D gene: -
clone size: many
V gene: TRBV12-3/TRBV12-4
J gene: TRBJ1-2

CDR3 DNA: TGCAGTGCTAGAGGTCCGAGTCAAGAGACCCAGTACTTC
CDR3 protein: CSARGPSQETQYF
D gene: -
clone size: many
V gene: TRBV20-1
J gene: TRBJ2-5

CDR3 DNA: TGCAGTGCTAGAACCTCGACCGAACAGCCCCAGCATTTT
CDR3 protein: CSARTSTEQPQHF
D gene: -
clone size: -
V gene: TRBV20-1
J gene: TRBJ1-5

CDR3 DNA: TGCGCCAGCAGCTTGGTGCCTAGCGGGACCTACAATGAGCAGGTCTTC
CDR3 protein: CASSLVPSGTYNEQVF
D gene: TRBD2
clone size: -
V gene: TRBV5-1
J gene: TRBJ2-1

CDR3 DNA: TGTGCCTGGGGCAGCCGTGGAGCTGAAGCTTTCTTT
CDR3 protein: CAWGSRGAEAFF
D gene: -
clone size: -
V gene: TRBV30
J gene: TRBJ1-1

CDR3 DNA: TGCAGCGTTGATTCAGGTGGGAGGAGGAACACTGAAGCTTTCTTT
CDR3 protein: CSVDSGGRRNTEAFF
D gene: -
clone size: -
V gene: TRBV29-1
J gene: TRBJ1-1

CDR3 DNA: TGTGCTAGTGGTCACAGGGTAGCGCCCTACGAGCAGTACTTC
CDR3 protein: CASGHRVAPYEQYF
D gene: -
clone size: few
V gene: TRBV12-5
J gene: TRBJ2-7

CDR3 DNA: TGCGCCAGCAGCCTAGGGCACCGGGCGGGTCAGCCCCAGCATTTT
CDR3 protein: CASSLGHRAGQPQHF
D gene: -
clone size: few
V gene: TRBV4-3
J gene: TRBJ1-5

CDR3 DNA: TGTGCCAGCTCACCTACGGACTTATTCTACAATGAGCAGTTCTTC
CDR3 protein: CASSPTDLFYNEQFF
D gene: -
clone size: -
V gene: TRBV18
J gene: TRBJ2-1

CDR3 DNA: TGTGCCAGCAGCCCACGGGCAGTCTTAACCTACGAGCAGTACTTC
CDR3 protein: CASSPRAVLTYEQYF
D gene: -
clone size: -
V gene: TRBV5-6
J gene: TRBJ2-7

CDR3 DNA: TGTGCCAGCAGGAACGACAGGGTCGAGACCCAGTACTTC
CDR3 protein: CASRNDRVETQYF
D gene: TRBD1
clone size: -
V gene: TRBV6-2/TRBV6-3
J gene: TRBJ2-5

CDR3 DNA: TGTGCCCTATCGACAGGGGGCCCCACCGGGGAGCTGTTTTTT
CDR3 protein: CALSTGGPTGELFF
D gene: TRBD1
clone size: once
V gene: TRBV7-2
J gene: TRBJ2-2

CDR3 DNA: TGTGCCAGCGCGGGGGAAGCGGGAGACTCCTACGAGCAGTACTTC
CDR3 protein: CASAGEAGDSYEQYF
D gene: TRBD2
clone size: -
V gene: TRBV6-5
J gene: TRBJ2-7